The rows below give T cell receptor beta chains drawn from one sample of a study of cytomegalovirus exposure and HLA in healthy donors. TCRdb's copy holds only in-frame clones and misses some; the assay was immunoSEQ multiplex PCR. Of about 120,000 clones in the sample, almost 70% were seen once. The sequenced material came from PBMCs. All receptors derive from a man aged 30 to 45 in good health and CMV-seropositive. CDR3s include the opening cysteine and the closing phenylalanine or tryptophan. D genes are given only for firm matches. Size values are once, few and many counts, or a class for expanded clones, and some rows have none.

j_call | v_call | d_call | clone_size | cdr3_nt | cdr3_aa
TRBJ1-1 | TRBV6-5 | TRBD1 | once | TGTGCCAGCAGTTGGGGACAGGGCAAGAACACTGAAGCTTTCTTT | CASSWGQGKNTEAFF
TRBJ2-7 | TRBV5-6 | TRBD2 | once | TGTGCCAGCAGCTTGGGAGCCAATTCCGGGCGGGGGATCTACGAGCAGTACTTC | CASSLGANSGRGIYEQYF
TRBJ1-5 | TRBV2 | TRBD1 | - | TGTGCCAGCAGTGGACCATCACTTGACAGGGCTCCCCTTAGCAATCAGCCCCAGCATTTT | CASSGPSLDRAPLSNQPQHF
TRBJ1-1 | TRBV18 | TRBD1 | - | TGTGCCAGCTCACCACCGGGACAGGGGGCTGAGGCTTTCTTT | CASSPPGQGAEAFF
TRBJ2-7 | TRBV5-1 | TRBD1 | - | TGCGCCAGCAGCCCATCCGGACAGGGTTCCTACGAGCAGTACTTC | CASSPSGQGSYEQYF
TRBJ2-5 | TRBV30 | TRBD2 | - | TGTGCCTGGAGTGCCTGGGGACTAGCGGTCCAAGAGACCCAGTACTTC | CAWSAWGLAVQETQYF
TRBJ1-5 | TRBV7-8 | - | - | TGTGCCAGCAGCTCGACAGATAGACAGCCCCAGCATTTT | CASSSTDRQPQHF
TRBJ2-3 | TRBV7-3 | TRBD2 | - | TGTGCCAGCAGCTTAACCGGGAGGACAATCACAGATACGCAGTATTTT | CASSLTGRTITDTQYF
TRBJ1-5 | TRBV5-1 | - | - | TGCGCCAGCAGCGTCGCCGGTAATCAGCCCCAGCATTTT | CASSVAGNQPQHF
TRBJ1-2 | TRBV9 | - | - | TGTGCCAGCAGCGGAAGTGAGCTCTCCACTGGCTACACCTTC | CASSGSELSTGYTF
TRBJ2-1 | TRBV7-2 | - | once | TGTGCCAGCAGCTTACTAGGGGAAGGGGAGTTCTTC | CASSLLGEGEFF
TRBJ1-1 | TRBV6-1 | TRBD1 | - | TGTGCCAGCAGTGCGGCAGGGGGCGATCCTGAAGCTTTCTTT | CASSAAGGDPEAFF
TRBJ1-3 | TRBV5-1 | - | - | TGCGCCAGCAGCTTGGGGGCCGGGGTCGGAAACACCATATATTTT | CASSLGAGVGNTIYF
TRBJ1-2 | TRBV11-2 | - | - | TGTGCCAGCAGCTTGTCAGCAGGGCAAAACTATGGCTACACCTTC | CASSLSAGQNYGYTF
TRBJ1-2 | TRBV28 | TRBD1 | - | TGTGCCAGCAGTTCCCCGGGGGACAGGGCTAACTATGGCTACACCTTC | CASSSPGDRANYGYTF
TRBJ1-1 | TRBV6-1 | TRBD1 | - | TGTGCCAGCAGTGCTCAGGGGGTGAACACTGAAGCTTTCTTT | CASSAQGVNTEAFF
TRBJ1-1 | TRBV19 | - | - | TGTGCCAGTAGTCGGGATAACACTGAAGCTTTCTTT | CASSRDNTEAFF
TRBJ2-3 | TRBV27 | TRBD2 | few | TGTGCCAGCAGCCAGACTAGCGGGAGGACAGATACGCAGTATTTT | CASSQTSGRTDTQYF
TRBJ1-1 | TRBV19 | - | - | TGTGCCAGTACCGCGGACCTACGTCGGGGGGGGGCTTTCTTT | CASTADLRRGGAFF
TRBJ2-5 | TRBV5-1 | TRBD2 | - | TGCGCCAGCAGCCCCGGACTAGCGGGAGAGACCCAGTACTTC | CASSPGLAGETQYF
TRBJ1-2 | TRBV28 | - | - | TGTGCCAGCAGTTTACAGGTCTATGGCTACACCTTC | CASSLQVYGYTF
TRBJ1-2 | TRBV6-5 | - | few | TGTGCCAGCAGTTCCCCGGACAGCCTCTATGGCTACACCTTC | CASSSPDSLYGYTF
TRBJ2-5 | TRBV5-1 | TRBD2 | - | TGCGCCAGCAGCTTGGTTACTAGCGGGCCTGCCCCACAAGAGACCCAGTACTTC | CASSLVTSGPAPQETQYF
TRBJ1-5 | TRBV6-5 | - | - | TGTGCCAGCAGTTACTCTGCACAGGTTAGCAATCAGCCCCAGCATTTT | CASSYSAQVSNQPQHF
TRBJ2-7 | TRBV11-2 | TRBD2 | - | TGTGCCAGCAGCCCCGCCGGGGGGGCCTACGAGCAGTACTTC | CASSPAGGAYEQYF
TRBJ1-5 | TRBV7-2 | - | - | TGTGCCAGCAGCTTAGTAAGGGCAGGGGTGAGCAATCAGCCCCAGCATTTT | CASSLVRAGVSNQPQHF